This T cell receptor (beta chain) stems from a study of blood T cell repertoires in COVID-19. Turning to the study itself: The United States, Italy and Spain were the sources of the acute and convalescent COVID-19 samples. PBMCs, B-cell-depleted T cells, or T cells were the source of the cDNA or gDNA that made up the material.

Original methodology: Quantification of nucleated cells was approximated via reference gene primer amplification. TCRdb's table, derived via immunoSEQ multiplex PCR, lists solely in-frame clones and lacks some. D and trimming come from the DNA, and the V and J calls and clone size come from that table. The table includes roughly 80,000 clones, 80% to 85% detected once. The sequence came from a man aged 80 or over with acute or convalescent COVID-19. The sequencing input was peripheral blood.

The CDR3 sequence is CATGGWNTEAFF. In DNA form, the CDR3 reads TGTGCCACTGGCGGCTGGAACACTGAAGCTTTCTTT. This chain links TRBV3-1 (or the pseudogene TRBV3-2) with TRBJ1-1; D is unresolved. Germline V gene sequence: CDR1 LGHDT, CDR2 YNNKEL (reference sequence). The CDR3 is 12 residues long. Trimming pared 10 bases from V and 1 base from J, leaving 10 bases between.